The 19 T cell receptor beta chains reported below all come from one sample, sequenced in a study of blood T cell repertoires in COVID-19. Measured with immunoSEQ multiplex PCR; TCRdb has only the in-frame clones, and not every one. Among 14,000 or so clones, approximately 92% were seen once, and the ten largest hold 15%. What was sequenced was peripheral blood. These receptors were taken from a man in his forties or fifties with active COVID-19.

J is TRBJ2-1 and V is TRBV5-1, with 12 nucleotides matching TRBD2. The CDR3 spans 17 residues. The germline gives CDR1 SGHRS, CDR2 YFSETQ. J was trimmed by 3 bases and V by 4 bases; bases with no gene match: 8. The CDR3 spells CASSRTTSGGLYNEQFF. Written as DNA, the CDR3 is TGCGCCAGCAGCCGAACGACTAGCGGGGGCCTCTACAATGAGCAGTTCTTC.

The chain links TRBV2 to TRBJ2-7; a possible D gene is TRBD2 (6 bases). Per germline, CDR1 SNHLY and CDR2 FYNNEI. The V end lost 7 bases, the J end lost 1 base, and 14 bases lay between the germline ends. CDR3 length equals 14 residues. The CDR3 loop is CASTTGTFSYEQYF. The CDR3 coding sequence is TGTGCCAGCACAACGGGGACTTTTTCCTACGAGCAGTACTTC.

CDR3: CSGVPPTGRVEQFF. CDR3 coding DNA: TGCAGCGGAGTGCCCCCGACTGGCCGGGTTGAGCAGTTCTTC. This chain uses TRBV29-1 with TRBJ2-1; D ambiguous. The CDR3 loop spans 14 amino acids. Looked up from germline, CDR1 is SQVTM and CDR2 is ANQGSEA. The V and J ends lost 7 bases and 9 bases respectively, with 22 bases between them.

The V call is TRBV10-3, the J call TRBJ2-7; TRBD1 matches 7 bases. The J segment lost 0 bases and the V segment lost 9 bases, leaving 8 bases of the junction unmatched. CDR1 and CDR2 (germline): ENHRY, SYGVKD. The CDR3 consists of 14 residues. The CDR3 DNA follows: TGTGCCATTGCAAAACGGGACAGCTCCTACGAGCAGTACTTC. This gives the protein CAIAKRDSSYEQYF.

The chain couples TRBV29-1 to TRBJ1-2, with 10 bases matching TRBD1. Germline-derived CDR1 and CDR2 are SQVTM and ANQGSEA. V shed 4 bases, J shed 1 base, and the junction held 0 bases outside the gene matches. The CDR3 has 13 amino acids. The CDR3 here is CSVGDRGNYGYTF. CDR3 DNA: TGCAGCGTTGGGGACAGGGGTAACTATGGCTACACCTTC. Drawing the rest from reference TRBV29-1 and TRBJ1-2, the complete variable domain is SAVISQKPSRDICQRGTSLTIQCQVDSQVTMMFWYRQQPGQSLTLIATANQGSEATYESGFVIDKFPISRPNLTFSTLTVSNMSPEDSSIYLCSVGDRGNYGYTFGSGTRLTVV.

This clone came up once. The chain recombines TRBV19 with TRBJ1-4, with D unresolved. Trimming cost V 6 bases and J 7 bases, with 9 bases left between them. Germline V lookup: CDR1 LNHDA, CDR2 SQIVND (reference sequence). The CDR3 totals 12 residues. CDR3 sequence reads: CASRPRGEKLFF. The CDR3 DNA reads as TGTGCCAGTAGGCCGCGGGGTGAAAAACTGTTTTTT.

V usage is TRBV10-3 and J usage is TRBJ2-3; 7 bases agree with TRBD1. V gave up 4 bases and J gave up 0 bases; unmatched junction bases: 7. The CDR3 length is 16 residues. In germline, CDR1 is ENHRY, CDR2 SYGVKD. Written as DNA, the CDR3 is TGTGCCATCAGTGTTCTACCGGGACAGAGCACAGATACGCAGTATTTT. Translated: CAISVLPGQSTDTQYF.

CDR3 in DNA: TGTGCCAGCAGTGAAGCCAGACTGGTCTTAATAGTCTCCTACGAGCAGTACTTC. Translating it yields CASSEARLVLIVSYEQYF. V is TRBV6-1 and J is TRBJ2-7; D remains ambiguous. The CDR3 is made up of 18 amino acids. CDR1 is MNHNS and CDR2 is SASEGT in the germline V gene. V was trimmed by 0 bases and J by 0 bases, leaving 18 bases between them.

The chain joins TRBV29-1 to TRBJ2-1, with 12 bases identical to TRBD2. The CDR3 loop spans 17 amino acids. The junction had 8 bases not matched to a gene; V was cut back by 4 bases and J by 1 base. The germline V gene has CDR1 SQVTM and CDR2 ANQGSEA. The CDR3 region is CSVGGGLAGGSYNEQFF. The CDR3 DNA reads TGCAGCGTTGGAGGTGGGCTAGCGGGAGGGTCCTACAATGAGCAGTTCTTC.

This rearrangement joins TRBV6-2 or TRBV6-3 to TRBJ2-5; TRBD2 aligns across 7 bases. J lost 5 bases, V lost 0 bases, and 12 bases had no gene match. The CDR3 contains 17 residues. The germline CDR1 and CDR2 sequences are MNHEY and SVGEGT. The CDR3: CASSYSSGTLGRETQYF. CDR3 DNA sequence: TGTGCCAGCAGTTACTCATCCGGGACTCTCGGGAGGGAGACCCAGTACTTC.

The chain combines TRBV21-1 with TRBJ1-1; the table's D gene call, TRBD1, was not cross checked with the DNA. TRBV21-1 is termed a pseudogene. This CDR3 is 14 amino acids long. As DNA, the CDR3 is TGTGCCAGCAGCACGGGACAGGGGGGCACTGAAGCTTTCTTT. Translating gives CASSTGQGGTEAFF.

This clone appeared a single time. V is TRBV4-2 and J is TRBJ1-5; D might be TRBD1 (6 bases). V dropped 2 bases and J dropped 4 bases, with 9 bases sitting between them. Germline V gene sequence: CDR1 LGHNA, CDR2 YNFKEQ. This CDR3 is 14 amino acids long. The CDR3 DNA reads as TGTGCCAGCAGCCAACCAACAGGGAATCAGCCCCAGCATTTT. Residues: CASSQPTGNQPQHF.

The chain employs TRBV6-5 and TRBJ1-6; no reliable D call. The CDR3 runs to 14 residues. Trimming stripped 4 bases from V and 7 bases from J, with 11 bases between. The germline gives CDR1 MNHEY, CDR2 SVGAGI. For the CDR3, the DNA is TGTGCCAGCAGTTCGCAGTCGTCCAATTCACCCCTCCACTTT. Its protein is CASSSQSSNSPLHF.

The CDR3 loop reads CASSQSTTGGSGELFF. In DNA, the CDR3 is TGCGCCAGCAGCCAATCAACCACAGGGGGCTCCGGGGAGCTGTTTTTT. This chain joins TRBV5-1 and TRBJ2-2; 9 bases map to TRBD1. The CDR3 is made up of 16 amino acids. The V segment lost 4 bases and the J segment 6 bases; nucleotides outside the gene matches: 10. Per the germline V gene, CDR1 is SGHRS and CDR2 is YFSETQ.

The chain uses TRBV14 and TRBJ2-1; no clear D gene. Germline CDR1 SGHDN, CDR2 FVKESK. The V gene lost 0 bases and the J gene lost 12 bases, with 12 bases spanning the gap. The CDR3 is 13 residues long. CDR3 sequence reads: CASSQDILLGQFF. DNA for the CDR3: TGTGCCAGCAGCCAAGATATACTACTGGGGCAGTTCTTC.

The chain employs TRBV30 and TRBJ2-5, with D possibly TRBD2 on 6 matching bases. The V end was cut by 3 bases, the J end by 5 bases, with 7 bases between. The CDR3 has 11 residues. Germline lookup yields CDR1 GTSNPN and CDR2 SVGIG (reference sequence). CDR3 residues: CAWSAGETQYF. CDR3 coding DNA: TGTGCCTGGAGCGCGGGGGAGACCCAGTACTTC.

V gene TRBV14 combines with J gene TRBJ1-1, with 7 bases identical to TRBD1. The CDR3 covers 12 residues. CDR1 and CDR2 (germline): SGHDN, FVKESK. J lost 5 bases, V lost 7 bases, and 4 bases had no gene match. The chain's CDR3 is CASTGRGTEAFF. The DNA for the CDR3 is TGTGCCAGCACCGGCAGGGGGACTGAAGCTTTCTTT. The full variable domain, with the rest looked up from reference TRBV14 and TRBJ1-1, is EAGVTQFPSHSVIEKGQTVTLRCDPISGHDNLYWYRRVMGKEIKFLLHFVKESKQDESGMPNNRFLAERTGGTYSTLKVQPAELEDSGVYFCASTGRGTEAFFGQGTRLTVV.

The chain combines TRBV11-1 with TRBJ2-5, with TRBD1 matching over 8 bases. Trimming cost V 5 bases and J 4 bases; bases outside gene matches: 9. The germline CDR1 and CDR2 sequences are SGHAT and FQDESV (reference sequence). The CDR3 runs to 15 residues. The CDR3 is CASSPRQGFGETQYF. The CDR3 nucleotides are TGTGCCAGCAGCCCAAGACAGGGGTTCGGAGAGACCCAGTACTTC.

In this sample, this clone turned up once. The J gene is TRBJ1-5, the V gene TRBV20-1, with D tentatively TRBD1 (5 bases). Trimming left V 3 bases short and J 4 bases short, with 10 bases between. This CDR3 spans 13 amino acids. The germline CDR1 and CDR2 sequences are DFQATT and SNEGSKA (reference sequence). Here the CDR3 DNA reads TGCAGTGCTAGTTTGGGGCAGAATCAGCCCCAGCATTTT. Translated, it gives CSASLGQNQPQHF.